A single sample is the source of the 9 T cell receptor beta chains below, sequenced in a study of cytotoxic CD8 clonotypes in ibrutinib-treated CLL (dated by TCRdb to about 2021). Sample time point, as interpreted from the label and publication: approximately 25 months on ibrutinib. Receptor amplification or capture employed the immunoSEQ multiplex PCR assay. TCRdb mirrors the immuneACCESS table, restricted to in-frame sequences. Some clones are absent from its copies; in checked studies, under half trace to an unresolved V gene, and the reason for the others is unknown. In all, the sample holds approximately 150,000 clones, and about 80% of those were seen once. The ten biggest clones cover about 4.9% of the sample. The sample was PBMCs, taken after 24 months of ibrutinib treatment. The source of these receptors is a human donor with chronic lymphocytic leukemia.

As to this clone: This specimen includes other DNA sequences encoding the same CDR3. The rearrangement joins TRBV6-1 to TRBJ1-1, with D unclear. Looked up from germline, CDR1 is MNHNS and CDR2 is SASEGT. Trimming cost V 6 bases and J 0 bases, with 8 bases left between them. This CDR3 comprises 13 residues. CDR3 sequence reads: CASRRQMNTEAFF. CDR3 nucleotides: TGTGCCAGCAGGAGGCAAATGAACACTGAAGCTTTCTTT.

The chain couples TRBV6-4 to TRBJ1-2, with D uncertain. Between the trimmed V and J ends, which lost 4 bases and 2 bases, there was a span of 8 bases. The germline V gene has CDR1 MRHNA and CDR2 SNTAGT. This CDR3 comprises 13 residues. The CDR3 sequence: CASSAGGNYGYTF. As DNA, the CDR3 is TGTGCCAGCAGTGCGGGAGGGAACTATGGCTACACCTTC.

The chain recombines TRBV30 with TRBJ1-5, with D possibly matching TRBD1 (5 bases). The CDR3 is made up of 14 amino acids. Germline V gene lookup returns CDR1 GTSNPN and CDR2 SVGIG (reference sequence). The germline V and J ends were trimmed by 0 bases and 7 bases, with 13 bases remaining between them. The CDR3 region is CAWSVGQGRQPQHF. The CDR3 bases are TGTGCCTGGAGTGTAGGGCAGGGTAGGCAGCCCCAGCATTTT. Full variable domain (rest looked up from reference TRBV30 and TRBJ1-5): SQTIHQWPATLVQPVGSPLSLECTVEGTSNPNLYWYRQAAGRGLQLLFYSVGIGQISSEVPQNLSASRPQDRQFILSSKKLLLSDSGFYLCAWSVGQGRQPQHFGDGTRLSIL.

The chain combines TRBV7-2 with TRBJ2-7, with D perhaps matching TRBD1 (5 bases). CDR1 SGHTA and CDR2 FQGNSA come from the germline V gene. Trimming took 0 bases from V and 0 from J, leaving 6 bases between them. This CDR3 region has 14 residues. CDR3 region: CASSLADSSYEQYF. The CDR3 DNA reads as TGTGCCAGCAGCTTAGCAGACAGCTCCTACGAGCAGTACTTC. Full variable domain (outside the CDR3, taken from reference TRBV7-2 and TRBJ2-7): GAGVSQSPSNKVTEKGKDVELRCDPISGHTALYWYRQSLGQGLEFLIYFQGNSAPDKSGLPSDRFSAERTGGSVSTLTIQRTQQEDSAVYLCASSLADSSYEQYFGPGTRLTVT.

The chain uses TRBV5-1 and TRBJ2-5; TRBD2 might be the D (5 bases). V lost 4 bases to trimming and J lost 0 bases, with 16 bases between them. The germline V gene has CDR1 SGHRS and CDR2 YFSETQ. The CDR3 loop spans 16 amino acids. The CDR3 sequence: CASSGRTGVDQETQYF. Written as DNA, the CDR3 is TGCGCCAGCAGCGGACGAACCGGGGTAGACCAAGAGACCCAGTACTTC.

The gene calls are TRBV6-5 and TRBJ1-1; D might be TRBD1 (5 bases). Germline V CDR1 and CDR2: MNHEY, SVGAGI. Trimming took off 5 bases at V and 1 base at J, with 11 bases between the two ends. The CDR3 totals 14 residues. This chain's CDR3 is CASSDLQGNTEAFF. CDR3 coding DNA: TGTGCCAGCAGTGACCTCCAGGGGAACACTGAAGCTTTCTTT.

The CDR3 DNA is TGTGCCAGCAGTTCGGCCCGACAGGGGGCGAGTACCGGGGAGCTGTTTTTT. Protein product: CASSSARQGASTGELFF. This sequence joins TRBV27 and TRBJ2-2; 10 bases align to TRBD1. The CDR3 has 17 residues. V was clipped by 4 bases and J by 5 bases; unmatched bases: 10. The germline CDR1 and CDR2 sequences are MNHEY and SMNVEV (reference sequence).

This chain joins TRBV10-3 and TRBJ2-7; 12 bases fit TRBD2. Per germline, CDR1 ENHRY and CDR2 SYGVKD. The CDR3 is made up of 16 amino acids. V lost 3 bases and J lost 7; bases outside the gene matches: 10. The CDR3 reads CAISDHASGGVEEQYF. CDR3 nucleotide sequence: TGTGCCATCAGTGATCATGCTAGCGGGGGGGTTGAGGAGCAGTACTTC.

The chain carries TRBV9 and TRBJ1-2, with 8 positions matching TRBD1. This CDR3 has 15 residues. Germline CDR1 SGDLS, CDR2 YYNGEE. Trimming at V came to 4 bases and at J to 0 bases, leaving 5 bases not matched to a gene. Here the CDR3 DNA reads TGTGCCAGCAGCCCTGGGGGACAGGCTAACTATGGCTACACCTTC. As protein: CASSPGGQANYGYTF.